This TCR beta chain is from a study of shared clonotypes between healthy human individuals. In the study overall: There were three CD4 naive, three CD4 memory, two CD8 naive and one CD8 memory plates per donor. Overall study findings and caveats: The four-donor shared clonotypes exceeded non-shared clonotypes in generation probability, with non-shared ones scoring lower. Clonotypes that were shared across a handful of donors made up approximately 5% of naive CD4 clonotypes. Only blood was sampled, and tissue TCR repertoires likely differ from blood ones.

CD45RO negativity and positive selection for CCR7 defined naive CD8 cells, a population that excluded terminally differentiated effector memory CD45RA+ cells. Remarks on this clone: Its antigen is unidentified.

Between the trimmed V and J ends, which lost 4 bases and 4 bases, there was a span of 8 bases. This CDR3 comprises 12 residues. The germline CDR1 and CDR2 sequences are WSHSY and SAAADI. Some clones are missing from TCRdb's copy, which holds only in-frame ones; the method was immunoSEQ multiplex PCR. The profile shows about 2.1 million clones, about 93% of them singletons. Sequencing input: naive CD8+ T cells from PBMCs. The sequence derives from a young man in good health. Some clones in this sample may be carry-over from other donors' samples. The chain recombines TRBV10-2 with TRBJ2-7; D uncertain. CDR3 in amino acids: CASSAIPYEQYF. In DNA form, the CDR3 reads TGCGCCAGCAGTGCGATCCCTTACGAGCAGTACTTC.